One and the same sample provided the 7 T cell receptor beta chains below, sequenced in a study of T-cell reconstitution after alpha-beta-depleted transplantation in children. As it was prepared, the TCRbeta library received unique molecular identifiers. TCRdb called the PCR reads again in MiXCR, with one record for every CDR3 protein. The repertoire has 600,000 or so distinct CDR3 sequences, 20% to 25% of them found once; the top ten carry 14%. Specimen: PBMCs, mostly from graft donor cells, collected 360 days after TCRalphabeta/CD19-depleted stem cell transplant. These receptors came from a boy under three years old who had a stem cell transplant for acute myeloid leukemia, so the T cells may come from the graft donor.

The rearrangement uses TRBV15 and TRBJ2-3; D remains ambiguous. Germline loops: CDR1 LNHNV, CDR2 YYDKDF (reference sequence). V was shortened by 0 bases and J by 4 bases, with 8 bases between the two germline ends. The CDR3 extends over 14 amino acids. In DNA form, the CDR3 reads TGTGCCACCAGCAGAGATATTAGTTCAGATACGCAGTATTTT. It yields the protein CATSRDISSDTQYF.

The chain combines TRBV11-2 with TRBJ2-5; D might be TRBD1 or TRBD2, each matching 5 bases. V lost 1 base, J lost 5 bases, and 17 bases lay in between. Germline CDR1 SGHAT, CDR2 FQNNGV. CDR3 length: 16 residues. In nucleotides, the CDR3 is TGTGCCAGCAGCTTAGCCGGGACGATAAGGGACGAGACCCAGTACTTC. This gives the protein CASSLAGTIRDETQYF.

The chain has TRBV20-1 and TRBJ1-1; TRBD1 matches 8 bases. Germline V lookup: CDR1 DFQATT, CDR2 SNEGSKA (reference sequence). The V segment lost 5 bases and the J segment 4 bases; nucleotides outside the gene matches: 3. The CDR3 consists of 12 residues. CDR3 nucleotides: TGCAGTGCTCTACAGGGGGTCACTGAAGCTTTCTTT. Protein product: CSALQGVTEAFF.

The CDR3 reads CASITEGGELFF. CDR3 nucleotides: TGTGCCAGCATCACCGAGGGGGGGGAGCTGTTTTTT. V gene TRBV12-3 or TRBV12-4 combines with J gene TRBJ2-2; D possibly matches TRBD1 or TRBD2 (5 bases each). Trimming took off 7 bases at V and 8 bases at J, with 11 bases between the two ends. This CDR3 has 12 residues.

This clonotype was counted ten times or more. In nucleotides, the CDR3 is TGTGCCAGCAGTCGGGGTGGGGAGACCCAGTACTTC. Protein sequence: CASSRGGETQYF. This chain connects TRBV6-5 to TRBJ2-5, with D possibly being TRBD2 (5 bases). The CDR3 length is 12 residues. V lost 5 bases, J lost 5 bases, and 9 bases lay in between. CDR1 and CDR2 (germline): MNHEY, SVGAGI.

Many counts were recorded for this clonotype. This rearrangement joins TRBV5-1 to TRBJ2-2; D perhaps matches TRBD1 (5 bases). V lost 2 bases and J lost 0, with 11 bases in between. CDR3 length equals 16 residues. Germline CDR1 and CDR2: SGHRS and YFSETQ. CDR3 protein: CASSFRQFANTGELFF. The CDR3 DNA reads TGCGCCAGCAGCTTTCGACAGTTCGCGAACACCGGGGAGCTGTTTTTT.

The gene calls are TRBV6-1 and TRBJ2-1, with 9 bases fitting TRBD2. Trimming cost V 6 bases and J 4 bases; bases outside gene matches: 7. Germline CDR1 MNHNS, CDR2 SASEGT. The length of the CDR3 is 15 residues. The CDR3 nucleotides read TGTGCCAGCAGCATTCTAGCGGGGTTTTACAATGAGCAGTTCTTC. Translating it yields CASSILAGFYNEQFF.